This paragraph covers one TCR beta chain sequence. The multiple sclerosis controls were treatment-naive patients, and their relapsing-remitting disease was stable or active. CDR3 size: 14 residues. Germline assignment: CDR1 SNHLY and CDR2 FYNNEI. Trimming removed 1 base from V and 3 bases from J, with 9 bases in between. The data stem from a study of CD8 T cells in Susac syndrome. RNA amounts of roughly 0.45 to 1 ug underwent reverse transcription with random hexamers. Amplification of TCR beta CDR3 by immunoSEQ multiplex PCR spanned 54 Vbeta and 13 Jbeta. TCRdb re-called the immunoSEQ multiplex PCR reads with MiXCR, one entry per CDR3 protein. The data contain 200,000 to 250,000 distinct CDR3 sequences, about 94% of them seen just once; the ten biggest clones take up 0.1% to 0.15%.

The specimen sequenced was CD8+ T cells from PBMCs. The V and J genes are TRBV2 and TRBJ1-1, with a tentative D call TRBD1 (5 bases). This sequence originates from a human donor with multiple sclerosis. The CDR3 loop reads CASSEGGGYTEAFF. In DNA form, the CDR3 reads TGTGCCAGCAGTGAAGGGGGCGGGTACACTGAAGCTTTCTTT.